This TCR beta chain was captured in a study of cytomegalovirus exposure and HLA in healthy donors. Notes on the study in general: The study had only CMV serostatus as immune exposure information.

Remarks on this clone: Its antigen is not identified.

The PCR ran on 60 Vbeta and 13 Jbeta primers. Produced via immunoSEQ multiplex PCR; TCRdb's table is partial and in-frame only. The sample has about 160,000 clones; nearly 80% are singletons. The V end lost 0 bases, the J end lost 14 bases, and 20 bases lay between the germline ends. Per germline, CDR1 MNHEY and CDR2 SVGAGI. The length of the CDR3 is 16 residues. Sequenced material: PBMCs. The sequence derives from a man aged 18 to 29 in good health and CMV-seropositive. The rearrangement uses TRBV6-5 and TRBJ1-6, with D tentatively TRBD1 (6 bases). CDR3 sequence reads: CASSYSRGGYLSALHF. Written as DNA, the CDR3 is TGTGCCAGCAGTTACTCAAGGGGGGGTTACCTTTCGGCCCTCCACTTT.